The sequence of this T cell receptor (beta chain) was determined in a study of shared clonotypes between healthy human individuals. Germline V gives CDR1 SGHTA, CDR2 FQGNSA. The CDR3 covers 15 residues. The ends lost 5 bases at V and 4 bases at J; junction bases unmatched: 7. TCRdb keeps only in-frame clones here, not all; method: immunoSEQ multiplex PCR. Altogether roughly 500,000 clones are present, over 65% being singletons, with the ten largest covering over 10%. Study-wide points: Having only a few donors restricted how much genetic and exposure-history diversity was captured.

Details on this clone: Its antigen is unknown.

This chain connects TRBV7-2 to TRBJ2-7; TRBD2 matches at 11 bases. Sequenced material: PBMCs. This sequence was found in a woman aged 40 to 50 in good health. Some clones in this sample may be carry-over from other donors' samples. The CDR3 nucleotides are TGTGCCAGCAGCAGAAGAGGGACTAGCGGATACGAGCAGTACTTC. Encoded protein: CASSRRGTSGYEQYF.